The source of this T cell receptor (beta chain) is a study of T cells in Graves' hyperthyroidism and ophthalmopathy. In its sample, this clonotype was seen a few times. Germline CDR1 LGHDT, CDR2 YNNKEL (reference sequence). The CDR3 is made up of 12 amino acids. Trimming removed 1 base from V and 6 bases from J, with 5 bases in between. RNA transcripts gave rise to amplified TCR beta CDR3 regions. During a first-round RT-PCR of the TCR CDR3, the HTBI primer set was used. TCRdb passed the multiplex PCR reads through MiXCR, listing each CDR3 protein once. The sample contains roughly 500,000 distinct CDR3 sequences, about 45% of which appear only once. Orbital computed tomography and thyroid ultrasound, together with serum TRAb and thyroxine and clinical symptoms, were used for diagnoses.

The TCR comes from an adult woman with Graves' disease, either hyperthyroidism or ophthalmopathy (not recorded which). Specimen: peripheral blood or thyroid tissue (not recorded which). This chain connects TRBV3-1 to TRBJ2-3; D gene unclear. DNA for the CDR3: TGTGCCAGCAGCCAAGTTCGGGATACGCAGTATTTT. Protein sequence: CASSQVRDTQYF.